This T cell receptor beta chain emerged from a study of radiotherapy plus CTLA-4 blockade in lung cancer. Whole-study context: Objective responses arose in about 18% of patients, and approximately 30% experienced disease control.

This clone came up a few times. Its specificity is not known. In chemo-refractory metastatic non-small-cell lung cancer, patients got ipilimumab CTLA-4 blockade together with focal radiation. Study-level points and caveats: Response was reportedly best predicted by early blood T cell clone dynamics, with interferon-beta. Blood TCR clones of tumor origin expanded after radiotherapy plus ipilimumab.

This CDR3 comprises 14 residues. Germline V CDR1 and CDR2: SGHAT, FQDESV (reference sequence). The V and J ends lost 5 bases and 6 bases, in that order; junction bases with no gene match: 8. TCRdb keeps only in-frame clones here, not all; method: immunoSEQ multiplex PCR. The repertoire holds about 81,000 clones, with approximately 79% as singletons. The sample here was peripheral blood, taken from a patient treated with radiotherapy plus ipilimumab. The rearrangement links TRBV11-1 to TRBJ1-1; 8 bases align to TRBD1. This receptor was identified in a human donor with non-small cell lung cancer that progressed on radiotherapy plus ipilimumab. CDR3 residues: CASSPGQVVAEAFF. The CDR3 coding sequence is TGTGCCAGCAGCCCGGGACAGGTCGTCGCTGAAGCTTTCTTT.